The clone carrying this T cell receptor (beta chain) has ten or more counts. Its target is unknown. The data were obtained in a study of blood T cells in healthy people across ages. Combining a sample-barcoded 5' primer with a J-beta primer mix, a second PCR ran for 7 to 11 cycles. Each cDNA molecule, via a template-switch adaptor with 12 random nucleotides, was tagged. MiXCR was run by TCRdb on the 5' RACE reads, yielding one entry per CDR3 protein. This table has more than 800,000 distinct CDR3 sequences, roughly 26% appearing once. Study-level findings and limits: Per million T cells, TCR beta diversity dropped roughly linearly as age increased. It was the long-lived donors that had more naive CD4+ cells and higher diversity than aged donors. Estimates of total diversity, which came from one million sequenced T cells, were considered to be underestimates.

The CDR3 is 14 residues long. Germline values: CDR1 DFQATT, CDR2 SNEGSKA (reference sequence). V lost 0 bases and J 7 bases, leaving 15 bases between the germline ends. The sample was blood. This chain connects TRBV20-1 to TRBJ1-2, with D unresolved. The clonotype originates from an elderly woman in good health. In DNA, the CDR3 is TGCAGTGCTAGAGATCAGTCGGTGGGTGGTGGCTACACCTTC. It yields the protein CSARDQSVGGGYTF.